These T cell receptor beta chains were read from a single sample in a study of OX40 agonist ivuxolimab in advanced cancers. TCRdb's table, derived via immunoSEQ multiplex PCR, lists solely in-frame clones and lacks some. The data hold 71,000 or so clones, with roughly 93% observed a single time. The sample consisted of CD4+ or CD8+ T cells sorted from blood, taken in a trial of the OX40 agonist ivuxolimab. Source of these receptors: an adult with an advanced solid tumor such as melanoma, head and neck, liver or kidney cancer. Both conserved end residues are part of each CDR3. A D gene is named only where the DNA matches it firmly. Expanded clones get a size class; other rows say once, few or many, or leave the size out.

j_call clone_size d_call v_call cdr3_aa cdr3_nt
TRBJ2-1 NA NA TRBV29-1 CSVVFGNEQFF TGCAGCGTTGTGTTCGGGAATGAGCAGTTCTTC
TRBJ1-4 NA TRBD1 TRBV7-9 CASSSRRQGRNEKLFF TGTGCCAGCAGCTCACGACGACAGGGACGAAACGAAAAACTGTTTTTT
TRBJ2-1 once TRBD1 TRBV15 CATSSDGTVGYNEQFF TGTGCCACCAGCAGCGATGGGACAGTTGGCTACAATGAGCAGTTCTTC
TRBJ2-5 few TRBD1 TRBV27 CASSLRRGLLETQYF TGTGCCAGCAGTTTACGCAGGGGGCTTCTTGAGACCCAGTACTTC
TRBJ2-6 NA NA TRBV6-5 CASSPGDSGANVLTF TGTGCCAGCAGCCCAGGAGACTCTGGGGCCAACGTCCTGACTTTC
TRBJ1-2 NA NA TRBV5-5 CASSLGVGYTF TGTGCCAGCAGCTTGGGGGTTGGCTACACCTTC
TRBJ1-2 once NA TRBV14 CASSPLWGFDYGYTF TGTGCCAGCAGCCCGCTTTGGGGATTTGACTATGGCTACACCTTC
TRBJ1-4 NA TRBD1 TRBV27 CASSSPGTGNEKLFF TGTGCCAGCAGTTCCCCCGGGACAGGGAATGAAAAACTGTTTTTT
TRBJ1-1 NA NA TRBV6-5 CASSYPQVNTEAFF TGTGCCAGCAGTTACCCCCAGGTGAACACTGAAGCTTTCTTT
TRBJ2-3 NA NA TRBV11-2 CASSFTGSQETDTQYF TGTGCCAGCAGCTTTACCGGTTCCCAGGAAACAGATACGCAGTATTTT
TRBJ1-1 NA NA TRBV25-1 CASSAHGQGGFF TGTGCCAGCAGTGCCCACGGGCAGGGTGGCTTCTTT
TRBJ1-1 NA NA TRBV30 CAWTGSGEAFF TGTGCCTGGACTGGGAGCGGTGAAGCTTTCTTT
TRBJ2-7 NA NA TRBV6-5 CASSPGGPSYEQYF TGTGCCAGCTCCCCCGGCGGGCCCTCCTACGAGCAGTACTTC
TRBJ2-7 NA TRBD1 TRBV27 CASSLFGTGIYEQYF TGTGCCAGCAGTTTATTTGGGACAGGGATCTACGAGCAGTACTTC
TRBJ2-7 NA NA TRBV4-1 CASSQDRQGNSYEQYF TGCGCCAGCAGCCAAGATAGGCAGGGGAATTCCTACGAGCAGTACTTC
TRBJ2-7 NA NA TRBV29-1 CSVERADSSYEQYF TGCAGCGTTGAACGCGCGGATAGCTCCTACGAGCAGTACTTC